Below, 28 T cell receptor beta chains from the same sample are listed, as sequenced in a study of blood T cells in healthy people across ages. The use of a sample-barcoded 5' primer and a J-beta primer mix characterized a second PCR of 7 to 11 cycles. TCRdb itself ran the 5' RACE reads through MiXCR, one entry per CDR3 protein. There are some 1.7 million distinct CDR3 sequences in the sample; 28% occur only once, and less than 9.5% lies in the top ten. The sample taken for sequencing was blood. These receptors originate from a woman younger than 45 in good health.

The chain is built from TRBV20-1 and TRBJ2-3; D is ambiguous. Germline values: CDR1 DFQATT, CDR2 SNEGSKA (reference sequence). The V end was cut by 0 bases, the J end by 6 bases, with 7 bases between. The CDR3 has 12 amino acids. The CDR3 nucleotides are TGCAGTGCTAGAGAAGGTCATGATACGCAGTATTTT. Residues: CSAREGHDTQYF.

J is TRBJ2-3 and V is TRBV7-2; TRBD1 might be the D (6 bases). Germline V gene data show CDR1 as SGHTA and CDR2 as FQGNSA. The ends were cut back, 4 bases at V and 2 bases at J, with 16 bases in the middle. The length of the CDR3 is 16 residues. CDR3 nucleotide sequence: TGTGCCAGCAGCTCCCAGGGGCTACAGGCCACAGATACGCAGTATTTT. This sequence encodes CASSSQGLQATDTQYF.

The chain combines TRBV4-1 with TRBJ1-1; D may be TRBD1 (6 bases). CDR3 length: 16 amino acids. Germline CDR1 reads MGHRA; CDR2 reads YSYEKL. V lost 6 bases and J 1 base, leaving 18 bases between the germline ends. The CDR3, as DNA: TGCGCCAGCAGACTCGGAGGGGGGCGGAGGAACACTGAAGCTTTCTTT. It encodes CASRLGGGRRNTEAFF.

The chain carries TRBV6-4 and TRBJ2-7; TRBD2 matches at 9 bases. CDR1 is MRHNA, CDR2 SNTAGT, per germline. CDR3 length: 15 residues. With V trimmed by 4 bases and J by 2 bases, 6 bases remained unmatched. The CDR3 bases are TGTGCCAGCAGTGCCAATAGCGGGGGAACCTACGAGCAGTACTTC. Its translation is CASSANSGGTYEQYF.

This clonotype was observed a few times. The rearrangement links TRBV9 to TRBJ2-7; tentatively, D is TRBD1 or TRBD2 (6 bases each). Germline-derived CDR1 and CDR2 are SGDLS and YYNGEE. This CDR3 has 16 residues. Trimming removed 3 bases from V and 7 bases from J, with 23 bases in between. The CDR3 protein is CASSEGGGVRMDEQYF. CDR3 coding DNA: TGTGCCAGCAGCGAGGGGGGAGGCGTAAGGATGGATGAGCAGTACTTC.

This clonotype has at least ten counts. V gene TRBV10-1 combines with J gene TRBJ2-4; no reliable D call. Between the trimmed V and J ends, which lost 2 bases and 9 bases, there was a span of 17 bases. Germline V lookup: CDR1 WNHNN, CDR2 SYGVQD (reference sequence). The CDR3 is made up of 15 amino acids. DNA for the CDR3: TGCGCCAGCAGTGAGGCGATAAGTCCAGAGGCCATTCAGTACTTC. Protein: CASSEAISPEAIQYF.

This chain joins TRBV7-9 and TRBJ2-1, with 9 bases identical to TRBD2. After removal of 5 bases from V and 8 bases from J, the junction contained 13 bases not matched to a gene. In germline, CDR1 is SEHNR, CDR2 FQNEAQ (reference sequence). This CDR3 comprises 16 residues. CDR3 in DNA: TGTGCCAGCAGCCCGTACGCGGGGGGGCCGGGAGATGAGCAGTTCTTC. Its translation: CASSPYAGGPGDEQFF. The whole variable domain, filled in from reference TRBV7-9 and TRBJ2-1, reads DTGVSQNPRHKITKRGQNVTFRCDPISEHNRLYWYRQTLGQGPEFLTYFQNEAQLEKSRLLSDRFSAERPKGSFSTLEIQRTEQGDSAMYLCASSPYAGGPGDEQFFGPGTRLTVL.

V gene TRBV5-6 combines with J gene TRBJ2-1; 9 bases are a match to TRBD2. V lost 1 base to trimming and J lost 4 bases; unmatched junction nucleotides: 6. From germline, CDR1 is SGHDT and CDR2 YYEEEE. This CDR3 spans 16 amino acids. For the CDR3, the DNA is TGTGCCAGCAGCTTGTCAGGACTAGCGAGATACAATGAGCAGTTCTTC. Translation: CASSLSGLARYNEQFF.

Concerning this clonotype: A read error may produce the germline difference seen at one junction end. The CDR3 here is CASSGEDGGYYGHTF. The CDR3 bases are TGTGCCAGCAGTGGAGAGGACGGGGGATACTATGGCCACACCTTC. This chain uses TRBV6-1 with TRBJ1-2; D might be TRBD1 (5 bases). CDR1 and CDR2 (germline): MNHNS, SASEGT. The CDR3 is made up of 15 amino acids.

As to this clonotype: This clone may be a read error of a much larger clone one base away. The rearrangement links TRBV4-3 to TRBJ2-7, with D perhaps TRBD1 (6 bases). The DNA matches TRBJ2-5 better at its end, which makes the J call doubtful. The length of the CDR3 is 16 residues. Germline CDR1 reads LGHNA; CDR2 reads YSLEER. The CDR3 DNA is TGCGCCAGCAGCCAAGACTCAGGGGACCCAAGAGCGACCCAGTACTTC. Its protein product is CASSQDSGDPRATQYF.

The table lists this clonotype with many counts. The chain uses TRBV10-1 and TRBJ2-7; perhaps TRBD2 as D (6 bases). V was cut by 2 bases and J by 3 bases, with 14 bases left in between. Germline CDR1 reads WNHNN; CDR2 reads SYGVQD (reference sequence). The CDR3 consists of 15 residues. CDR3 DNA: TGCGCCAGCAGTGAGCAAACGGGACTTATCTACGAGCAGTACTTC. Protein sequence: CASSEQTGLIYEQYF.

The chain links TRBV18 to TRBJ1-4; D gene uncertain. CDR1 and CDR2 (germline): KGHSH, LQKENI. This CDR3 is 16 amino acids long. V was cut by 2 bases and J by 1 base, with 11 bases left in between. CDR3 DNA: TGTGCCAGCTCACCAAGTTCAGGCGTAACTAATGAAAAACTGTTTTTT. This encodes CASSPSSGVTNEKLFF.

This clonotype was seen just once. The J gene is TRBJ2-3, the V gene TRBV2, with TRBD1 as a possible D gene (6 bases). This CDR3 region has 16 residues. From germline, CDR1 is SNHLY and CDR2 FYNNEI. V lost 5 bases and J 1 base, leaving 16 bases between the germline ends. CDR3 sequence: CASSLPGVRGTDTQYF. The CDR3 nucleotides are TGTGCCAGCAGTTTACCAGGGGTACGTGGCACAGATACGCAGTATTTT.

This clonotype was seen ten or more times. In nucleotides, the CDR3 is TGCAGTGCTAGACTGCCGGGCAAGTCCTACGAGCAGTACTTC. This codes for CSARLPGKSYEQYF. The rearrangement joins TRBV20-1 to TRBJ2-7, with no clear D. Germline V gives CDR1 DFQATT, CDR2 SNEGSKA (reference sequence). CDR3 length: 14 residues. The ends were cut back, 2 bases at V and 1 base at J, with 12 bases in the middle.

The CDR3 DNA sequence: TGTGCCAGCAGCGCAGGGACAGGGGTCCCCGAGCAGTACTTC. Its translation is CASSAGTGVPEQYF. The rearrangement joins TRBV7-2 to TRBJ2-7, with 10 bases matching TRBD1. The CDR3 is 14 residues long. The germline gives CDR1 SGHTA, CDR2 FQGNSA. V gave up 5 bases and J gave up 6 bases; unmatched junction bases: 7.

V is TRBV4-1 and J is TRBJ2-3, with D possibly TRBD1 on 6 matching bases. Trimming shortened V by 4 bases and J by 1 base, and 18 bases separated the two germline ends. The CDR3 is made up of 17 amino acids. In germline, CDR1 is MGHRA, CDR2 YSYEKL. The CDR3 loop is CASSRIGQIRGTDTQYF. CDR3 DNA sequence: TGCGCCAGCAGCCGAATCGGACAGATAAGGGGCACAGATACGCAGTATTTT.

This chain links TRBV18 with TRBJ2-1; D gene ambiguous. V was clipped by 2 bases and J by 7 bases, with 12 bases between them. Germline V lookup: CDR1 KGHSH, CDR2 LQKENI. CDR3 size: 14 residues. Here the CDR3 reads CASSPGYRANEQFF. The CDR3 DNA follows: TGTGCCAGCTCACCAGGTTATAGGGCTAATGAGCAGTTCTTC.

J is TRBJ2-1 and V is TRBV5-5, with TRBD2 matching 7 bases. Trimming cost V 4 bases and J 3 bases; bases outside gene matches: 7. The CDR3 runs 15 residues. The germline V gene has CDR1 SGHKS and CDR2 YYEKEE (reference sequence). CDR3 residues: CASSTWGGDYNEQFF. CDR3 DNA sequence: TGTGCCAGCAGCACGTGGGGGGGGGACTACAATGAGCAGTTCTTC.

The chain has TRBV27 and TRBJ1-2; TRBD1 agrees at 8 bases. Trimming cost V 9 bases and J 4 bases; bases outside gene matches: 10. This CDR3 region has 14 residues. CDR1 and CDR2 from the germline V gene are MNHEY and SMNVEV (reference sequence). The CDR3 DNA reads TGTGCCAGTAGACGCCCAGGGGGCATCTATGGCTACACCTTC. This translates into CASRRPGGIYGYTF.

On this clonotype: A much larger clone lies one base from this, so it may be a read error. Since the CDR3 does not end with the conserved phenylalanine or tryptophan, this likely comes from a read error. The J gene is TRBJ2-1, the V gene TRBV20-1, with 10 nucleotides matching TRBD2. This CDR3 has 13 amino acids. Per germline, CDR1 DFQATT and CDR2 SNEGSKA (reference sequence). The junction had 4 bases not matched to a gene; V was cut back by 6 bases and J by 5 bases. For the CDR3, the DNA is TGCAGTGCCTCTAGCGGGAGCGACAATGAGCAGTTCATC. Encoded protein: CSASSGSDNEQFI.

This clonotype was recorded a few times. The rearrangement uses TRBV20-1 and TRBJ1-5; 9 bases fit TRBD1. With V trimmed by 5 bases and J by 1 base, 12 bases remained unmatched. CDR3 size: 17 residues. Germline assignment: CDR1 DFQATT and CDR2 SNEGSKA (reference sequence). The chain's CDR3 is CSAALRQGVVSNQPQHF. Here the CDR3 DNA reads TGCAGTGCTGCCCTAAGACAGGGGGTAGTCAGCAATCAGCCCCAGCATTTT.

The chain recombines TRBV20-1 with TRBJ2-2; 11 bases align to TRBD2. The CDR3 totals 16 residues. From germline, CDR1 is DFQATT and CDR2 SNEGSKA (reference sequence). After removal of 5 bases from V and 0 bases from J, the junction contained 5 bases not matched to a gene. Here the CDR3 reads CSAGGLAESNTGELFF. CDR3 nucleotide sequence: TGCAGTGCTGGGGGACTAGCGGAGTCGAACACCGGGGAGCTGTTTTTT.

The table lists this clonotype with many counts. The V gene is TRBV12-3 or TRBV12-4, the J gene TRBJ2-7; possible D gene TRBD1, 5 bases. This CDR3 spans 14 amino acids. Trimming stripped 3 bases from V and 6 bases from J, with 15 bases between. The CDR3 sequence is CASSFSGKVREQYF. CDR3 in DNA: TGTGCCAGCAGTTTTTCAGGGAAAGTACGCGAGCAGTACTTC.

This clonotype occurred many times. The chain has TRBV29-1 and TRBJ2-3, with a weak D call TRBD1 (6 bases). From germline, CDR1 is SQVTM and CDR2 ANQGSEA. CDR3 length: 12 amino acids. Here the CDR3 DNA reads TGCTCGCAGGGGACCCTCACAGATACGCAGTATTTT. This sequence encodes CSQGTLTDTQYF.

The V gene is TRBV5-1, the J gene TRBJ1-1, with D tentatively TRBD1 (6 bases). Per the germline V gene, CDR1 is SGHRS and CDR2 is YFSETQ. CDR3 length: 14 amino acids. V was cut by 7 bases and J by 0 bases, with 13 bases left in between. Here the CDR3 DNA reads TGCGCCAGCTTTACCGGGACAATGAACACTGAAGCTTTCTTT. Translating it yields CASFTGTMNTEAFF.

This chain joins TRBV20-1 and TRBJ2-4; TRBD2 agrees at 14 bases. V was clipped by 6 bases and J by 5 bases; unmatched bases: 15. This CDR3 spans 18 amino acids. Germline CDR1 and CDR2: DFQATT and SNEGSKA (reference sequence). The CDR3 here is CSAILAGLAGETENIQYF. CDR3 DNA: TGCAGTGCCATCCTTGCGGGACTAGCGGGAGAGACGGAAAACATTCAGTACTTC.

The chain joins TRBV10-3 to TRBJ2-7; TRBD2 agrees at 7 bases. Per germline, CDR1 ENHRY and CDR2 SYGVKD. Losses at the gene ends were 6 bases for V and 0 bases for J; bases not matched to a gene: 8. The CDR3 covers 15 residues. The CDR3 region is CAIRRASGSSYEQYF. For the CDR3, the DNA is TGTGCCATCAGGAGGGCTAGCGGAAGCTCCTACGAGCAGTACTTC.

This chain links TRBV12-3 or TRBV12-4 with TRBJ2-3; a weak D match, TRBD1 (7 bases). Trimming took 6 bases from V and 4 from J, leaving 14 bases between them. CDR3 length: 14 amino acids. The CDR3 DNA reads TGTGCCAGCAGCAGGGGGGTGATCCCAGATACGCAGTATTTT. It codes for CASSRGVIPDTQYF.